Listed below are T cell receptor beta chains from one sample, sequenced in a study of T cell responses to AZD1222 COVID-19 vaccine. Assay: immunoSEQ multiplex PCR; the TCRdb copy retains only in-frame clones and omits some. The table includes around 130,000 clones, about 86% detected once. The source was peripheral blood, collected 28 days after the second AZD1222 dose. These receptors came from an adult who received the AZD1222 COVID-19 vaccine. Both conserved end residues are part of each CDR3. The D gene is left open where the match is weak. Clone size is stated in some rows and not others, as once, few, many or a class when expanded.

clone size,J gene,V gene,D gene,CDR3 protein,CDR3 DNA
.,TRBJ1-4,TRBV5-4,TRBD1,CASSLGTGREKLFF,TGTGCCAGCAGCTTGGGGACAGGACGGGAAAAACTGTTTTTT
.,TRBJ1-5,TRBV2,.,CASTPDRGANQPQHF,TGTGCCAGCACGCCTGATAGGGGGGCTAATCAGCCCCAGCATTTT
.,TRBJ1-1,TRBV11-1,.,CASSLAGRNTEAFF,TGTGCCAGCAGCTTAGCGGGGCGGAACACTGAAGCTTTCTTT
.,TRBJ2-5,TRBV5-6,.,CASSRGTEETQYF,TGTGCCAGCAGCCGCGGGACAGAAGAGACCCAGTACTTC
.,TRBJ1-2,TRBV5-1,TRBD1,CASSAGRDRPVGYTF,TGCGCCAGCAGCGCGGGACGGGACAGGCCCGTGGGCTACACCTTC
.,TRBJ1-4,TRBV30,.,CAWSSSNRRSEKLFF,TGTGCCTGGAGTTCCTCCAACAGGAGGAGTGAAAAACTGTTTTTT
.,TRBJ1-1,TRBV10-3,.,CAISDPTGTEAFF,TGTGCCATCAGTGACCCCACGGGTACTGAAGCTTTCTTT
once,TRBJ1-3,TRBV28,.,CASSRGDHRNTIYF,TGTGCCAGCAGCCGAGGTGACCATAGAAACACCATATATTTT
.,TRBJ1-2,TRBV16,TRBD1,CASSRDLDRVAYYGYTF,TGTGCCAGCAGCCGCGACCTGGACAGGGTAGCATACTATGGCTACACCTTC
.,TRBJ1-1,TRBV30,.,CTDPNRRNTEAFF,TGTACCGACCCGAATCGGCGGAACACTGAAGCTTTCTTT
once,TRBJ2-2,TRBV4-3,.,CASSQGPATGELFF,TGCGCCAGCAGCCAAGGGCCGGCCACCGGGGAGCTGTTTTTT
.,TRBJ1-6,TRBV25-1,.,CASSGLVGAASPLHF,TGTGCCAGCAGTGGATTAGTGGGGGCAGCGTCACCCCTCCACTTT
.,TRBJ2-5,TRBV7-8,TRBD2,CASSLVSAGDQETQYF,TGTGCCAGCAGCTTAGTTTCAGCGGGGGACCAAGAGACCCAGTACTTC
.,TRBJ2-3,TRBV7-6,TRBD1,CASSPDPGQGVADTQYF,TGTGCCAGCAGCCCAGACCCGGGACAGGGTGTCGCAGATACGCAGTATTTT
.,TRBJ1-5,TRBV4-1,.,CASSQEEDSPARNQPQHF,TGCGCCAGCAGCCAAGAGGAAGACAGCCCAGCGCGCAATCAGCCCCAGCATTTT
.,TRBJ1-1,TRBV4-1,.,CASSQRGRATEAFF,TGCGCCAGCAGCCAGCGGGGGCGCGCCACTGAAGCTTTCTTT
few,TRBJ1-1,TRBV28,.,CASKPPGRNTEAFF,TGTGCCAGCAAACCCCCGGGGAGGAACACTGAAGCTTTCTTT
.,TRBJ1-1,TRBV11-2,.,CASIEGNAPGEAFF,TGTGCCAGCATAGAGGGTAACGCCCCAGGTGAAGCTTTCTTT
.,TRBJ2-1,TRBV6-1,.,CASSVLLAGSSYNEQFF,TGTGCCAGCAGTGTCCTCTTGGCGGGGAGCTCCTACAATGAGCAGTTCTTC
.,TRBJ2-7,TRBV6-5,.,CASNLGSYEQYF,TGTGCCAGCAATCTGGGCTCCTACGAGCAGTACTTC
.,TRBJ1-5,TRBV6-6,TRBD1,CASSRGQGQSQHF,TGTGCCAGCAGTAGGGGACAGGGACAGTCCCAGCATTTT
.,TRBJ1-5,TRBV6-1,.,CASSEAPTGGQPQHF,TGTGCCAGCAGTGAAGCGCCCACAGGTGGTCAGCCCCAGCATTTT
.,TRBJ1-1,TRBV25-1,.,CASSAQGPNTEAFF,TGTGCCAGCAGTGCTCAGGGGCCGAACACTGAAGCTTTCTTT
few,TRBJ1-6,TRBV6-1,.,CASSEARRGRSPLHF,TGTGCCAGCAGTGAAGCGCGTAGGGGACGGTCACCCCTCCACTTT
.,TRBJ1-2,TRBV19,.,CASTPTGIVYGYTF,TGTGCCAGTACCCCTACAGGGATTGTCTATGGCTACACCTTC
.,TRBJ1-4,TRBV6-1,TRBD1,CASSEDMGQGNEKLFF,TGTGCCAGCAGTGAAGATATGGGACAGGGGAATGAAAAACTGTTTTTT
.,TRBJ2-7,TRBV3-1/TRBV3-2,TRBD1,CASSQTTGGLSYEQYF,TGTGCCAGCAGCCAAACGACAGGGGGGCTCTCCTACGAGCAGTACTTC
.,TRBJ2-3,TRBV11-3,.,CASSLAWPSTDTQYF,TGTGCCAGCAGCTTAGCTTGGCCTAGCACAGATACGCAGTATTTT
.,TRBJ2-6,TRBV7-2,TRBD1,CASSGRDRGSGANVLTF,TGTGCCAGCAGCGGCCGGGACAGGGGCTCTGGGGCCAACGTCCTGACTTTC
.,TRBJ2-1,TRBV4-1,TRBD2,CASSQVTTVGLAGSEQFF,TGCGCCAGCAGCCAAGTAACGACGGTGGGACTAGCGGGGAGTGAGCAGTTCTTC
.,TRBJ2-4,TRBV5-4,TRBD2,CASSQTSGGAANIQYF,TGTGCCAGCAGCCAAACTAGCGGGGGGGCCGCAAACATTCAGTACTTC
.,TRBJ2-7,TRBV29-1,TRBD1,CSVYRDRGGEQYF,TGCAGCGTTTACCGGGACAGGGGAGGCGAGCAGTACTTC
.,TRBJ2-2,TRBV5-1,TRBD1,CASSLDRGWTGELFF,TGCGCCAGCAGCTTGGACAGGGGTTGGACCGGGGAGCTGTTTTTT
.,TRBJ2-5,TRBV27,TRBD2,CASRKTGTSVTQETQYF,TGTGCCAGCAGGAAGACCGGGACTAGCGTTACCCAAGAGACCCAGTACTTC
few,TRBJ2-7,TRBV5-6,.,CASSLRPTMITYEQYF,TGTGCCAGCAGCTTGCGTCCGACTATGATAACCTACGAGCAGTACTTC
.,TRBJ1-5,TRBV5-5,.,CASSLSGDNQPQHF,TGTGCCAGCAGCTTGTCGGGGGACAATCAGCCCCAGCATTTT
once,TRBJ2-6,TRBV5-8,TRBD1,CASSRHRGSGANVLTF,TGTGCCAGCAGCCGCCACAGGGGCTCTGGGGCCAACGTCCTGACTTTC
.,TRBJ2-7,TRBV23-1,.,CASRRDTSYEQYF,TGCGCCAGCAGGAGGGACACTTCCTACGAGCAGTACTTC
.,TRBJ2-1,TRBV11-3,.,CASSFGPGQGRDEQFF,.
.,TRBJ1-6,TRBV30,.,CAWSAPRSSYNSPLHF,TGTGCCTGGAGTGCCCCTAGGAGCTCCTATAATTCACCCCTCCACTTT
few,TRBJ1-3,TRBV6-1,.,CASSEPATGNTIYF,TGTGCCAGCAGTGAACCGGCTACTGGAAACACCATATATTTT
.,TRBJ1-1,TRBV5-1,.,CASSLVPGGFGTEAFF,TGCGCCAGCAGCTTGGTGCCGGGGGGCTTCGGCACTGAAGCTTTCTTT
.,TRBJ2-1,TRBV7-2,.,CASSLGSDRVYNEQFF,TGTGCCAGCAGCTTAGGATCGGACAGAGTCTACAATGAGCAGTTCTTC
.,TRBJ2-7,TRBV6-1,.,CASSEEQWAYDEQYF,TGTGCCAGCAGTGAGGAACAGTGGGCATACGACGAGCAGTACTTC
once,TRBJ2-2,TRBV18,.,CASSPPAAGTGELFF,TGTGCCAGCTCACCACCTGCCGCGGGGACCGGGGAGCTGTTTTTT
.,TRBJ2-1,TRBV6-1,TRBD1,CASSERDRGWYNEQFF,TGTGCCAGCAGTGAAAGGGACAGGGGGTGGTACAATGAGCAGTTCTTC
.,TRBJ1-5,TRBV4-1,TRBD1,CASSQRQGDQPQHF,TGCGCCAGCAGCCAAAGACAGGGTGATCAGCCCCAGCATTTT
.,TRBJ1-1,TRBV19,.,CASSRGRDSGEAFF,TGTGCCAGTAGTCGAGGACGGGATAGTGGTGAAGCTTTCTTT
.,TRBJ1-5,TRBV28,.,CASSPERYNQPQHF,TGTGCCAGCAGTCCCGAGAGGTACAATCAGCCCCAGCATTTT